Detailed here is one T cell receptor (beta chain). Its antigen remains unidentified. The sample originates from a study of long-term antiretroviral therapy in people with HIV. General study findings and limits: Collection spanned 2004 to 2017; ART regimens may be less effective than current ones.

Germline V gives CDR1 MNHEY, CDR2 SVGAGI. The J segment lost 10 bases and the V segment lost 4 bases, leaving 11 bases of the junction unmatched. CDR3 length equals 16 residues. Survey-level immunoSEQ v3.0 assays were run. Produced via immunoSEQ multiplex PCR; TCRdb's table is partial and in-frame only. This sample has 25,000 to 35,000 clones; about 94% occur once, and the top ten carry less than 3%. The V gene is TRBV6-5, the J gene TRBJ1-6, with 9 bases fitting TRBD1. Sequences were derived from unsorted PBMCs, sampled just over 7.3 years after starting antiretroviral therapy. The sequence was collected from a man between 50 and 59 years old with HIV. DNA of the CDR3: TGTGCCAGCAGTTTACCTTCCGGGACAGGGTTCTCACCCCTCCACTTT. Amino acids: CASSLPSGTGFSPLHF.